The rows below give T cell receptor beta chains drawn from one sample of a study of T cell responses to AZD1222 COVID-19 vaccine. Method: immunoSEQ multiplex PCR; TCRdb's copy keeps in-frame clones and lacks some. The data show about 59,000 clones, with less than 90% seen just once and around 7.5% held by the top ten. The material sequenced was peripheral blood, taken on day 0 of AZD1222 vaccination. The receptors were gathered from an adult in good health. Each CDR3 is given with its conserved first and last residue. A D gene is named only where the DNA matches it firmly. Rows may omit the clone size; those that give it use once, few, many or a size class.

V	J	D	size	CDR3	DNA
TRBV10-3	TRBJ2-1	NA	NA	CAISRDEAYNEQFF	TGTGCCATCAGCAGAGACGAAGCCTACAATGAGCAGTTCTTC
TRBV6-5	TRBJ1-2	NA	NA	CASSPAGGSRYGYTF	TGTGCCAGCAGCCCAGCGGGGGGCAGTAGATATGGCTACACCTTC
TRBV4-3	TRBJ2-1	NA	NA	CASSQDTDMFEEQFF	TGCGCCAGCAGCCAAGATACGGACATGTTTGAGGAGCAGTTCTTC
TRBV19	TRBJ1-2	TRBD1	few	CASSIDLQGIGGYTF	TGTGCCAGTAGTATAGATCTACAGGGGATAGGCGGCTACACCTTC
TRBV18	TRBJ2-7	NA	NA	CASSPSGTQIGEQYF	TGTGCCAGCTCACCATCCGGGACCCAGATTGGCGAGCAGTACTTC
TRBV12-3/TRBV12-4	TRBJ1-2	NA	NA	CATRGDANYGYTF	TGTGCCACCAGAGGAGACGCTAACTATGGCTACACCTTC
TRBV12-3/TRBV12-4	TRBJ1-2	NA	NA	CASSLSEHGYTF	TGTGCCAGCAGTTTGTCGGAGCATGGCTACACCTTC
TRBV5-1	TRBJ1-1	TRBD1	few	CASSSLTGRNTEAFF	TGCGCCAGCAGCTCGCTGACAGGGAGGAACACTGAAGCTTTCTTT
TRBV7-8	TRBJ1-1	TRBD1	NA	CASSTYRGRWAEAFF	TGTGCCAGCAGCACTTACAGGGGGCGGTGGGCGGAAGCTTTCTTT
TRBV7-8	TRBJ2-7	NA	NA	CASSFIQTGQVTYEQYF	TGTGCCAGCAGCTTCATTCAGACGGGGCAAGTAACCTACGAGCAGTACTTC
TRBV4-1	TRBJ2-1	NA	NA	CASSHPIQGSSSYNEQFF	TGCGCCAGCAGCCACCCCATACAGGGATCGAGCTCCTACAATGAGCAGTTCTTC
TRBV6-5	TRBJ2-1	NA	NA	CASGRGSSYNEQFF	TGTGCCAGCGGCCGGGGAAGCTCCTACAATGAGCAGTTCTTC
TRBV6-1	TRBJ2-1	TRBD2	NA	CASSERRGGYNEQFF	TGTGCCAGCAGTGAGAGGCGGGGGGGCTACAATGAGCAGTTCTTC
TRBV6-5	TRBJ2-7	NA	NA	CASSYDSLTVEYF	TGTGCCAGCAGTTACGACAGCCTCACGGTGGAGTACTTC
TRBV5-1	TRBJ1-1	NA	once	CASSLLSRGSAEAFF	TGCGCCAGCAGCTTGCTATCAAGGGGGAGTGCTGAAGCTTTCTTT
TRBV5-8	TRBJ2-1	NA	NA	CASSLWGGNEQFF	TGTGCCAGCAGCTTGTGGGGTGGCAATGAGCAGTTCTTC